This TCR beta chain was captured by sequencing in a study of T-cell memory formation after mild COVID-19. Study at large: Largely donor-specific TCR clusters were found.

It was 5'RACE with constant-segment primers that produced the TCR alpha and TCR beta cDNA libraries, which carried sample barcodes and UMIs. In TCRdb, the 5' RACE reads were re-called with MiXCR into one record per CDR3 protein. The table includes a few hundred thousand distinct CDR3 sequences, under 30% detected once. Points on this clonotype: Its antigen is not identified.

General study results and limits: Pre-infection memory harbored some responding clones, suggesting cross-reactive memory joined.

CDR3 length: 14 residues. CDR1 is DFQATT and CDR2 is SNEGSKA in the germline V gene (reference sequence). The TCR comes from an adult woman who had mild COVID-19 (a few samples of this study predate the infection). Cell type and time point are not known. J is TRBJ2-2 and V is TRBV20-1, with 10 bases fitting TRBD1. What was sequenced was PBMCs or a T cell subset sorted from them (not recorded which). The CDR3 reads CRVWDRGNTGELFF. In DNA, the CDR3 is TGCAGGGTCTGGGACAGGGGGAACACCGGGGAGCTGTTTTTT.